This TCR beta chain was identified in a study of blood T cells in healthy people across ages. Primers used in a second PCR of about 6 to 11 cycles were a sample-barcoded 5' primer and a J-beta primer mix. TCRdb reanalysed the 5' RACE reads using MiXCR and keeps one entry per CDR3 protein. The sample carries 700,000 or so distinct CDR3 sequences, over 20% recorded once. CDR3 length: 13 residues. V lost 6 bases to trimming and J lost 4 bases, with 10 bases between them. This chain uses TRBV12-3 or TRBV12-4 with TRBJ2-1; D is undetermined. The sequenced material came from blood. The receptor comes from a man between 65 and 85 years old in good health. The CDR3 sequence: CASRVDSYNEQFF. The CDR3 bases are TGTGCCAGCAGGGTTGACTCGTACAATGAGCAGTTCTTC.